This entry concerns a single T cell receptor beta chain. This clonotype was detected ten times or more. The specificity of this receptor is unknown. No base quality values were provided; no much bigger clone lies one nucleotide off. The junction shows trimming of 6 bases on V and 2 bases on J, plus 11 bases between the germline ends. From the cysteine up to the phenylalanine, the CDR3 has a length of 13 residues. The read is trimmed to its CDR3 DNA, 39 bases read in frame from base 1. This specimen comes from a study of T cells after yellow fever vaccination (dated by TCRdb to about 2019). Context from the whole study: The SMART-Seq v4 Ultra Low Input RNA kit was used to prepare libraries from fractions with low cell numbers. To follow T-cell clones before and after both primary and booster YFV17D yellow fever vaccination, bulk TCR alpha and beta repertoires underwent longitudinal sequencing. The cohort comprised two healthy male donors, one aged 18 to 30 and one aged 30 to 40 years. Bulk PBMC replicates and cell subsets were isolated from blood drawn at multiple timepoints before and after both primary and secondary immunization. Paper-wide results and their limitations: Computational filtering was required because FACS-sorted repertoires could contain abundant contaminating clonotypes from the bulk population. A small share of clonotypes was detected in both CD4 and CD8 compartments, with the overlap likely arising from convergent recombination. After the booster, most of the clones that had expanded following primary vaccination were detected again (96% of CD4 and 80% to 90% of CD8), which suggests that memory was broadly maintained. Compared with the primary T-cell response, the secondary T-cell response was faster but weaker, reaching its peak on day 5 rather than on day 15. Because only two donors were included in the study, the extent to which the findings can be generalized is limited.

TCR cDNA was synthesized by 5'RACE template switching, which introduced a universal primer site and unique molecular identifiers. Priming of cDNA synthesis was performed from both the TCR alpha and TCR beta constant segments. Two PCR steps were used to amplify libraries, with sample barcodes and sequencing adapters being added in the second step. Libraries were sequenced on Illumina HiSeq 2500 (2x100 bp) or NovaSeq (2x150 bp). The authors processed their data as follows. Demultiplexing of reads and collapsing into UMI consensus sequences were performed with MIGEC, and V(D)J alignment was carried out with MiXCR. Vaccine-responding clonotypes were defined with edgeR using replicate PBMC samples, requiring FDR below 0.01 and a log2 fold change above 5 up to day 15. Each bulk clonotype was labeled CD4 or CD8 based on which sequenced repertoire, CD4 or CD8, contained the clonotype at higher abundance. TCRdb passed the public sequencing reads through fastp at Q25 and MiXCR, retaining productive beta sequences. Each CDR3 protein gets just one entry, which takes the most common genes and DNA from the rows behind it. The V and J calls, along with clone size, are taken from TCRdb and not from the paper's own processing. Within this sample are 250,000 or so distinct CDR3 sequences, with 6% to 7.5% of them counted one time only. In total, the top ten clones hold approximately 0.84% of the sample.

The treatment or condition label here, explained by the study, means: live attenuated yellow fever vaccine strain. PBMCs were isolated from peripheral blood using a standard Ficoll-Paque protocol. Dynabeads CD4 and CD8 positive selection kits were used to isolate the CD4 and CD8 T-cell fractions. TriZol was used to extract RNA from bulk PBMCs, from CD4 and CD8 fractions, and from dextramer-positive and dextramer-negative fractions. The rearranged chain carries TRBV12-3 or TRBV12-4 and TRBJ2-7; the D element could tentatively be TRBD1 or TRBD2, as 5 bases agree for each. Sequencing used CD4+ T cells sorted from PBMCs, obtained 15 days after the yellow fever booster vaccination. The clonotype comes from a man aged 25-45 years who received the YFV17D yellow fever vaccine. The encoded CDR3 is CASSSEGPYEQYF. At the DNA level, the sequence is TGTGCCAGCAGCTCAGAGGGGCCCTACGAGCAGTACTTC.